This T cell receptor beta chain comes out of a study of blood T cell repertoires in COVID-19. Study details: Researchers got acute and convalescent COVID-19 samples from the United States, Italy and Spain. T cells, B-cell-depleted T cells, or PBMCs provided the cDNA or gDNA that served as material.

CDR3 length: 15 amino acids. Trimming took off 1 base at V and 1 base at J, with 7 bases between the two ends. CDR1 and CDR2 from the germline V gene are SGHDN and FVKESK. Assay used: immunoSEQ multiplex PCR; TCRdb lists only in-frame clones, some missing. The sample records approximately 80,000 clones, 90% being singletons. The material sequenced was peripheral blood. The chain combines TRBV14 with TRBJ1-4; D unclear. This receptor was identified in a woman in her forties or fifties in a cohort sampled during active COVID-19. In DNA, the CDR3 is TGTGCCAGCAGCCAAGTTCGCGTAACTAATGAAAAACTGTTTTTT. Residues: CASSQVRVTNEKLFF.